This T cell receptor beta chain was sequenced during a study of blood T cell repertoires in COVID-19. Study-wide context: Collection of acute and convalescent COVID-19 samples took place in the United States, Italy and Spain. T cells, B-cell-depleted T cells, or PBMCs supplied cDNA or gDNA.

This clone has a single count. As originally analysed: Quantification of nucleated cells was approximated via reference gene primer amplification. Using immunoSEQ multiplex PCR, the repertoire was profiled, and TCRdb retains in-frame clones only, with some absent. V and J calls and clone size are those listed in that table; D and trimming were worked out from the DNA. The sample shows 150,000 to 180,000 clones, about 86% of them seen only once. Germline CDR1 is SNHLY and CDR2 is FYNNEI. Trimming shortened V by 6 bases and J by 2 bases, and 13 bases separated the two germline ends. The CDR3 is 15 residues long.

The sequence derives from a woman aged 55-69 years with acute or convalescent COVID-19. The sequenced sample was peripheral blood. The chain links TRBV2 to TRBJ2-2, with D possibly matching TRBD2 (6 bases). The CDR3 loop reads CASSQVGGNTGELFF. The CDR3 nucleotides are TGTGCCAGCAGCCAAGTCGGGGGAAACACCGGGGAGCTGTTTTTT.